This entry features one T cell receptor (beta chain) sequence. Profiled with immunoSEQ multiplex PCR; TCRdb holds only in-frame clones, not every one. The sample consists of around 71,000 clones, roughly nine tenths of them appearing once. This entry is derived from a study of T cell changes during pregnancy in multiple sclerosis. The CDR3 spans 17 residues. Material: peripheral blood, obtained in the third trimester of pregnancy. The source is a female donor with multiple sclerosis, enrolled in a pregnancy study. The chain combines TRBV1 with TRBJ2-5; the table's D call TRBD2 went unverified against the DNA. TRBV1 is tagged as a pseudogene. CDR3 in DNA: TGCACCAGCAGCCAGGGCAAGAGGAGCGGGCCGCAAGAGACCCAGTACTTC. As protein: CTSSQGKRSGPQETQYF.